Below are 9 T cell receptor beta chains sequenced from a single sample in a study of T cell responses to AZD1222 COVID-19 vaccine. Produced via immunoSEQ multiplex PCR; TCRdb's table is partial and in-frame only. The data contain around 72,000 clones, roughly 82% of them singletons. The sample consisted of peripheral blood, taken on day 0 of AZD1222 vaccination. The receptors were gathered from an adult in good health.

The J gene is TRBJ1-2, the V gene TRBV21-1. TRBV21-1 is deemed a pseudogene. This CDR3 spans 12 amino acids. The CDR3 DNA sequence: TGTGCCAGCAGCAAAGCTCACTATGGCTACACCTTC. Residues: CASSKAHYGYTF.

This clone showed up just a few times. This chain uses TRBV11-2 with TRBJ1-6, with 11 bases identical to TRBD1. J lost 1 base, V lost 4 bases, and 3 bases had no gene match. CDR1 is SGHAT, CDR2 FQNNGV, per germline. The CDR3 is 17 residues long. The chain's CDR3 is CASSSGTGGSYNSPLHF. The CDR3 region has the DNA TGTGCCAGCAGCTCCGGGACAGGGGGGTCCTATAATTCACCCCTCCACTTT.

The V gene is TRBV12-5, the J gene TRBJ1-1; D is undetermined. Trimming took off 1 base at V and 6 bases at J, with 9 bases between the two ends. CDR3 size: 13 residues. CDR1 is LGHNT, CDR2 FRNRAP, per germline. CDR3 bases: TGTGCTAGTGGTTTGGCTCAGGTTGCTGAAGCTTTCTTT. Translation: CASGLAQVAEAFF.

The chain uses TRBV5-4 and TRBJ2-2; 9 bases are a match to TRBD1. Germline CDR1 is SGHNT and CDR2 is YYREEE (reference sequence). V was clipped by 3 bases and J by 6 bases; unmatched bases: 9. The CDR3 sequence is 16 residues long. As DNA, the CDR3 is TGTGCCAGCAGCTCGGACGGACAGGGGACCGCCGGGGAGCTGTTTTTT. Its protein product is CASSSDGQGTAGELFF. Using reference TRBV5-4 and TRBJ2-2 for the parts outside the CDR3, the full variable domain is ETGVTQSPTHLIKTRGQQVTLRCSSQSGHNTVSWYQQALGQGPQFIFQYYREEENGRGNFPPRFSGLQFPNYSSELNVNALELDDSALYLCASSSDGQGTAGELFFGEGSRLTVL.

The CDR3 DNA is TGTGCCAGCTCACCACCGGCAGGATTGAACACCGGGGAGCTGTTTTTT. Its protein is CASSPPAGLNTGELFF. This chain links TRBV18 with TRBJ2-2; no definite D call. This CDR3 spans 16 amino acids. Between the trimmed V and J ends, which lost 0 bases and 1 base, there was a span of 9 bases. Germline CDR1 KGHSH, CDR2 LQKENI. Full variable domain (missing parts from reference TRBV18 and TRBJ2-2): NAGVMQNPRHLVRRRGQEARLRCSPMKGHSHVYWYRQLPEEGLKFMVYLQKENIIDESGMPKERFSAEFPKEGPSILRIQQVVRGDSAAYFCASSPPAGLNTGELFFGEGSRLTVL.

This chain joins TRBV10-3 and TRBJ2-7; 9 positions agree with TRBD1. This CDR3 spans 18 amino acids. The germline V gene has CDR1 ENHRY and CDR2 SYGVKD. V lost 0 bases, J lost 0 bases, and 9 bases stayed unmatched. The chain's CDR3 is CAISESTGTGIYSYEQYF. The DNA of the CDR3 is TGTGCCATCAGTGAGTCCACCGGGACAGGGATCTACTCCTACGAGCAGTACTTC.

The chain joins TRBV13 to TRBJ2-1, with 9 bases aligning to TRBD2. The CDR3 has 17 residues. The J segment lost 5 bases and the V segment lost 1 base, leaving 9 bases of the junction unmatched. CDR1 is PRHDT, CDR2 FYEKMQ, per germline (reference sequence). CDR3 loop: CASSLAGGGAVHNEQFF. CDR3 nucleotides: TGTGCCAGCAGCTTAGCGGGCGGGGGGGCCGTCCACAATGAGCAGTTCTTC.

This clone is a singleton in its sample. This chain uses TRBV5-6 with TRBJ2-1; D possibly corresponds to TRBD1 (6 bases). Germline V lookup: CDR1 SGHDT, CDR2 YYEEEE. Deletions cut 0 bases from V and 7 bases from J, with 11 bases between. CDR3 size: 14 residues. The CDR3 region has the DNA TGTGCCAGCAGCTTGGTAGGGGGTGGGAATGAGCAGTTCTTC. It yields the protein CASSLVGGGNEQFF.

The CDR3 bases are TGTGCCAGCAGCCACACAAACTCTGGGGCCAACGTCCTGACTTTC. The encoded protein is CASSHTNSGANVLTF. This chain links TRBV7-9 with TRBJ2-6; D call uncertain. Trimming took 5 bases from V and 0 from J, leaving 8 bases between them. From germline, CDR1 is SEHNR and CDR2 FQNEAQ (reference sequence). The CDR3 sequence is 15 residues long. Full variable domain (rest looked up from reference TRBV7-9 and TRBJ2-6): DTGVSQNPRHKITKRGQNVTFRCDPISEHNRLYWYRQTLGQGPEFLTYFQNEAQLEKSRLLSDRFSAERPKGSFSTLEIQRTEQGDSAMYLCASSHTNSGANVLTFGAGSRLTVL.